One T cell receptor beta chain is described in this entry. V was shortened by 5 bases and J by 3 bases, with 8 bases between the two germline ends. Looked up from germline, CDR1 is KGHSH and CDR2 is LQKENI. CDR3 size: 12 residues. TCRdb keeps only in-frame clones here, not all; method: immunoSEQ multiplex PCR. The sample gives over 80,000 clones, 86% of which show up once; 0.95% to 1.5% is in the top ten. The data originate from a study of blood T cell repertoires in COVID-19. Study as a whole: From T cells, B-cell-depleted T cells, or PBMCs came the material, which was cDNA or gDNA.

The chain combines TRBV18 with TRBJ2-7; D is possibly TRBD2 (6 bases). Sequenced material: peripheral blood. This receptor was identified in a man at least 80 years old with active or convalescent COVID-19. This CDR3 reads CASSRDFYEQYF. The DNA of the CDR3 is TGTGCCAGCTCAAGGGACTTCTACGAGCAGTACTTC.